A selection of T cell receptor beta chains follows, all from one sample in a study of human T cells and chemical hapten exposure. From the RACE reads, TCRdb called clonotypes with MiXCR, one entry per CDR3 protein. The table has 100,000 or so distinct CDR3 sequences, about 9% seen once. The material was whole blood, obtained in connection with sensitization to the hapten diphenylcyclopropenone (DPC). The receptors come from a woman in her thirties or forties with alopecia areata. Some clones in this sample may be carry-over from other donors' samples. CDR3s include the opening cysteine and the closing phenylalanine or tryptophan. Fields, in order: D gene, clone size, J gene, V gene, CDR3 DNA, CDR3 protein. D genes are given only for firm matches. Rows may omit the clone size; those that give it use once, few, many or a size class.

D: TRBD2
size: few
J: TRBJ2-2
V: TRBV19
DNA: TGTGCCAGTATGGGGAGGGCCCGGACCGGGGAGCTGTTTTTT
CDR3: CASMGRARTGELFF

D: NA
size: few
J: TRBJ2-3
V: TRBV10-3
DNA: TGTGCCGCCACGGACGACGCAGATACGCAGTATTTT
CDR3: CAATDDADTQYF

D: TRBD1
size: few
J: TRBJ1-1
V: TRBV29-1
DNA: TGCAGCGGCAAACAGGGGGCCAACACTGAAGCTTTCTTT
CDR3: CSGKQGANTEAFF

D: NA
size: NA
J: TRBJ2-1
V: TRBV7-2
DNA: TGTGCCAGCAGCCCACAACCGGTGAATGAGCAGTTCTTC
CDR3: CASSPQPVNEQFF

D: NA
size: few
J: TRBJ1-2
V: TRBV29-1
DNA: TGCAGCGCTGGAACTGCATCATATGGCTACACCTTC
CDR3: CSAGTASYGYTF

D: TRBD2
size: NA
J: TRBJ2-3
V: TRBV6-2/TRBV6-3
DNA: TGTGCCAGCAGTTACTCGTCGGGACTAGCGGGAAGTGTGTATTTT
CDR3: CASSYSSGLAGSVYF

D: NA
size: few
J: TRBJ2-6
V: TRBV12-3/TRBV12-4
DNA: TGTGCCAGCACCGCTTTGGGATCTGGGGCCAACGTCCTGACTTTC
CDR3: CASTALGSGANVLTF

D: NA
size: many
J: TRBJ2-1
V: TRBV28
DNA: TGTGCCAGCCATTACTCCTACAATGAGCAGTTCTTC
CDR3: CASHYSYNEQFF

D: TRBD2
size: few
J: TRBJ2-2
V: TRBV6-6
DNA: TGTGCCAGCAGCCCGACGGGACTAGCGGTGGGGGAGCTGTTTTTT
CDR3: CASSPTGLAVGELFF

D: NA
size: many
J: TRBJ2-2
V: TRBV3-1
DNA: TGTGCCAGCAGCCAGGCTACGAACACCGGGGAGCTGTTTTTT
CDR3: CASSQATNTGELFF

D: NA
size: many
J: TRBJ1-1
V: TRBV10-3
DNA: TGTGCCATCAAACCGCCGGGAGGGAACACTGAAGCTTTCTTT
CDR3: CAIKPPGGNTEAFF

D: TRBD1
size: many
J: TRBJ1-5
V: TRBV20-1
DNA: TGCAGTGCCCCTGGACAGGGCCGTCAGCCCCAGCATTTT
CDR3: CSAPGQGRQPQHF

D: NA
size: few
J: TRBJ2-2
V: TRBV10-3
DNA: TGTGCCATCGGGACCGGAACCGAGACCGGGGAGCTGTTTTTT
CDR3: CAIGTGTETGELFF

D: NA
size: many
J: TRBJ2-3
V: TRBV15
DNA: TGTGCCACCAGCATCGGGGGACAGCCATGGGGTAGTGGCACAGATACGCAGTATTTT
CDR3: CATSIGGQPWGSGTDTQYF

D: TRBD1
size: few
J: TRBJ1-5
V: TRBV18
DNA: TGTGCCAGCTCACCGAGACAGGGCCGGGGCAATCAGCCCCAGCATTTT
CDR3: CASSPRQGRGNQPQHF

D: NA
size: many
J: TRBJ2-7
V: TRBV20-1
DNA: TGCAGTGCTAGAGATCTTCTGAGGGCAACGATTTACGAGCAGTACTTC
CDR3: CSARDLLRATIYEQYF

D: TRBD2
size: many
J: TRBJ2-7
V: TRBV3-1
DNA: TGTGCCAGCAGCCAAGAGCGACTAGCGGGAGGCCATACGGGAATTAAAACCGCCCTCTACGAGCAGTACTTC
CDR3: CASSQERLAGGHTGIKTALYEQYF

D: NA
size: NA
J: TRBJ2-1
V: TRBV19
DNA: TGTGCCAGTAGTATAGGGGCTTACAATGAGCAGTTCTTC
CDR3: CASSIGAYNEQFF

D: NA
size: NA
J: TRBJ2-3
V: TRBV9
DNA: TGTGCCAGCAGTACCCAGGGGTGGGCAGATACGCAGTATTTT
CDR3: CASSTQGWADTQYF

D: NA
size: many
J: TRBJ2-1
V: TRBV29-1
DNA: TGCAGCGTTGAGGGGCGGAGCTCCTACAATGAGCAGTTCTTC
CDR3: CSVEGRSSYNEQFF

D: NA
size: NA
J: TRBJ1-1
V: TRBV4-2
DNA: TGTGCCAGCAGCCAAGAAGGGCCCATGAACACTGAAGCTTTCTTT
CDR3: CASSQEGPMNTEAFF

D: NA
size: NA
J: TRBJ1-2
V: TRBV20-1
DNA: TGCAGTGCTAGGGACACCTACTTC
CDR3: CSARDTYF

D: NA
size: few
J: TRBJ2-5
V: TRBV9
DNA: TGTGCCAGCAGCGTAGGGGCAGAAGAGACCCAGTACTTC
CDR3: CASSVGAEETQYF

D: NA
size: NA
J: TRBJ2-1
V: TRBV18
DNA: TGTGCCAGCTCGCCCGGGACGGCCAACAATGAGCAGTTCTTC
CDR3: CASSPGTANNEQFF

D: NA
size: NA
J: TRBJ2-2
V: TRBV7-6
DNA: TGTGCCAGCAGCCCCCAAAATAGCGTTGCGAACACCGGGGAGCTGTTTTTT
CDR3: CASSPQNSVANTGELFF

D: TRBD1
size: NA
J: TRBJ1-5
V: TRBV28
DNA: TGTGCCAGCAGAGACCGGGACAGGTCATATAGCAATCAGCCCCAGCATTTT
CDR3: CASRDRDRSYSNQPQHF

D: NA
size: few
J: TRBJ2-7
V: TRBV20-1
DNA: TGCAGTGCTAGAGAGGAGTTCCGCGAGCAGTACTTC
CDR3: CSAREEFREQYF

D: NA
size: many
J: TRBJ1-2
V: TRBV29-1
DNA: TGCAGCTCTGTGGGGGGGCAGACATATGGCTACACCTTC
CDR3: CSSVGGQTYGYTF

D: NA
size: NA
J: TRBJ1-1
V: TRBV13
DNA: TGTGCCAGCAGGGAAGACATCTTGAACACTGAAGCTTTCTTT
CDR3: CASREDILNTEAFF

D: NA
size: NA
J: TRBJ2-3
V: TRBV4-3
DNA: TGCGCCAGCAGAAAAGAGTCAGGGAGCAGGGCAGATACGCAGTATTTT
CDR3: CASRKESGSRADTQYF

D: NA
size: many
J: TRBJ1-2
V: TRBV29-1
DNA: TGCTCAATATTGGAGAACTATGGCTACACCTTC
CDR3: CSILENYGYTF

D: NA
size: NA
J: TRBJ1-1
V: TRBV9
DNA: TGTGCCAGCAGCGTAGTAAGGCGGCAGCTTGAAGCTTTCTTT
CDR3: CASSVVRRQLEAFF

D: TRBD1
size: many
J: TRBJ1-4
V: TRBV24-1
DNA: TGTGCCGCCGGACAGGGCGGTGGTGAAAAACTGTTTTTT
CDR3: CAAGQGGGEKLFF

D: TRBD2
size: few
J: TRBJ2-7
V: TRBV5-1
DNA: TGCGCCAGCAGCTTAAGCGGGAGCTTCTACGAGCAGTACTTC
CDR3: CASSLSGSFYEQYF

D: NA
size: many
J: TRBJ1-1
V: TRBV29-1
DNA: TGCAGCGTCCGGACGACTCAAGCTTTCTTT
CDR3: CSVRTTQAFF

D: NA
size: many
J: TRBJ1-4
V: TRBV7-8
DNA: TGTGCCAGCAGCTGGAGACAGGTGGAAAAACTGTTTTTT
CDR3: CASSWRQVEKLFF

D: TRBD1
size: many
J: TRBJ2-7
V: TRBV5-1
DNA: TGCGCCAGCAGCTTGGGACAGGGACCCTTCAGGGAGCAGTACTTC
CDR3: CASSLGQGPFREQYF

D: NA
size: few
J: TRBJ2-5
V: TRBV2
DNA: TGTGCCAGCAGTGAAGGGACAGCTCACGAGACCCAGTACTTC
CDR3: CASSEGTAHETQYF

D: NA
size: few
J: TRBJ1-2
V: TRBV27
DNA: TGTGCCAGCACCATGACAGGAGGCTATGGCTACACCTTC
CDR3: CASTMTGGYGYTF

D: NA
size: many
J: TRBJ2-2
V: TRBV19
DNA: TGTGCCAGTAGTGCGGGCCTTAGAGCCAGCGGGGAGCTGTTTTTT
CDR3: CASSAGLRASGELFF

D: NA
size: few
J: TRBJ2-7
V: TRBV7-8
DNA: TGTGCCAGCAGCTTAGGCGAGGTTGGCCGGGAGCAGTACTTC
CDR3: CASSLGEVGREQYF

D: TRBD2
size: few
J: TRBJ2-5
V: TRBV20-1
DNA: TGCAGTGCTAGAGTATTTGTAGGGGCGGGAGGCCGTCAAGAGACCCAGTACTTC
CDR3: CSARVFVGAGGRQETQYF

D: NA
size: many
J: TRBJ2-2
V: TRBV30
DNA: TGTGCCTGGAGTGTGTTGAACACCGGGGAGCTGTTTTTT
CDR3: CAWSVLNTGELFF

D: TRBD2
size: NA
J: TRBJ2-1
V: TRBV20-1
DNA: TGCAGTGCTAGTTCCAGCGGGAGGGCCGGGGAGCAGTTCTTC
CDR3: CSASSSGRAGEQFF

D: NA
size: many
J: TRBJ2-5
V: TRBV29-1
DNA: TGCAGCGTGCAGGGTGTAGGTCCGGAGACCCAGTACTTC
CDR3: CSVQGVGPETQYF

D: NA
size: many
J: TRBJ1-6
V: TRBV6-6
DNA: TGTGCCAGCAGGACGGATTCACCCCTCCACTTT
CDR3: CASRTDSPLHF

D: NA
size: few
J: TRBJ2-1
V: TRBV3-1
DNA: TGTGCCACCACACTAGCCGGGAGCAACAATGAGCAGTTCTTC
CDR3: CATTLAGSNNEQFF

D: NA
size: NA
J: TRBJ2-5
V: TRBV30
DNA: TGTGCCTGGAGGGAGGGAGCCCCCCCAGAGACCCAGTACTTC
CDR3: CAWREGAPPETQYF